This paragraph covers one TCR beta chain sequence. The target antigen is unknown. Researchers ran the PCR with 60 Vbeta and 13 Jbeta primers. Method: immunoSEQ multiplex PCR; TCRdb's copy keeps in-frame clones and lacks some. The sample lists approximately 190,000 clones, around 82% occurring once. These data originate in a study of cytomegalovirus exposure and HLA in healthy donors. Findings and limits, study-wide: Diagnosis of cytomegalovirus status made by the classifier reportedly showed high specificity and sensitivity.

The sequenced material came from PBMCs. The TCR was taken from a woman in her thirties in good health and CMV-seropositive.

The CDR3 here is CASTTTRESYEQYF. The CDR3 bases are TGTGCCAGCACCACGACCAGGGAATCCTACGAGCAGTACTTC. The chain uses TRBV28 and TRBJ2-7, with D tentatively TRBD1 (5 bases). This CDR3 is built from 14 residues. The germline CDR1 and CDR2 sequences are MDHEN and SYDVKM. Trimming pared 7 bases from V and 1 base from J, leaving 14 bases between.